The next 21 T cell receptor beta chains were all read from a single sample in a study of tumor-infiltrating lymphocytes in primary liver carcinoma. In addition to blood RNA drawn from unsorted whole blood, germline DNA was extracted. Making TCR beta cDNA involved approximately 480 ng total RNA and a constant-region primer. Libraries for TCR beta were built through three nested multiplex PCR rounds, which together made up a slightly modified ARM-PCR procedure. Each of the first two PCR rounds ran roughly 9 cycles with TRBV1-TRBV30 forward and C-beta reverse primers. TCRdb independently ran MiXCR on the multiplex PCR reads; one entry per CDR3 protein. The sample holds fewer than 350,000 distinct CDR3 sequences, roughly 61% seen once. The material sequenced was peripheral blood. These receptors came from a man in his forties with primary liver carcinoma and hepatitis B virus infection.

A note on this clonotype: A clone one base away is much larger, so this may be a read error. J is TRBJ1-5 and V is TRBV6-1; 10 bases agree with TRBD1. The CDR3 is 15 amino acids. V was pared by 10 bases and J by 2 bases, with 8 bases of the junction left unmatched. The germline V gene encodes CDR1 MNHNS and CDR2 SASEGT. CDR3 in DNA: TGTGCCATCGCGGGACAGGGGAGAGGCAATCAGCCCCAGCATTTT. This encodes CAIAGQGRGNQPQHF.

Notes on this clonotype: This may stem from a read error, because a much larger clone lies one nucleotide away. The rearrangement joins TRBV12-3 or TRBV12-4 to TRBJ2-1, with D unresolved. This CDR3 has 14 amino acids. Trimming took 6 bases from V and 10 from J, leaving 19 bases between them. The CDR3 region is CASRVQSTSYEQFF. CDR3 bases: TGTGCCAGCAGAGTTCAGTCTACCTCCTACGAGCAGTTCTTC.

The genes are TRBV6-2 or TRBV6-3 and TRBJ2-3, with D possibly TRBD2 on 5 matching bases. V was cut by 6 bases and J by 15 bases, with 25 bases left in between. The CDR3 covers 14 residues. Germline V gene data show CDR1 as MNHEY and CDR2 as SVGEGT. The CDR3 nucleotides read TGTGCCAGCAGGTTAGGTGACTACACAGATACTCACTATTTT. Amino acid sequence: CASRLGDYTDTHYF.

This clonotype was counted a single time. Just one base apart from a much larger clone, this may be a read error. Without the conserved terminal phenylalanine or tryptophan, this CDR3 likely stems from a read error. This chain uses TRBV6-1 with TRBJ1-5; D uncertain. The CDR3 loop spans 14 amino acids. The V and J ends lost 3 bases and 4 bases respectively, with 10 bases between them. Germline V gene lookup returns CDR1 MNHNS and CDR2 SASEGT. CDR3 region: CASSDRPSNQPQHI. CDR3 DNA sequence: TGTGCCAGCAGTGATCGACCGAGTAATCAGCCCCAGCATATT.

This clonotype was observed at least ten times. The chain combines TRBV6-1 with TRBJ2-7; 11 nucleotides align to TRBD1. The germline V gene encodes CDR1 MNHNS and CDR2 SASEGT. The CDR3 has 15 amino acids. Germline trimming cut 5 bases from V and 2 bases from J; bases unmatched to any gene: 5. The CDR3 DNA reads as TGTGCCAGCAGTTCGGACAGGGGGCCTACCTACGAGCAGTACTTC. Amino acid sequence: CASSSDRGPTYEQYF.

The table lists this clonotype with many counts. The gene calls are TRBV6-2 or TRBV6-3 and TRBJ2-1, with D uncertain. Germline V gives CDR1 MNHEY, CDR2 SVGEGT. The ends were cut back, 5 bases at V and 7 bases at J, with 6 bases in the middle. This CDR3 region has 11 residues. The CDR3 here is CASSLENEQFF. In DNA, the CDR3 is TGTGCCAGCAGTCTAGAGAATGAGCAGTTCTTC.

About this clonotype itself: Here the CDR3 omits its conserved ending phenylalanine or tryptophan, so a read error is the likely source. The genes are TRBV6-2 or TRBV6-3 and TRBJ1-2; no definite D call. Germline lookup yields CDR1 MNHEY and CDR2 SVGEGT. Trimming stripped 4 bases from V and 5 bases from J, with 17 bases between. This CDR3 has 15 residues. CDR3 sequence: CASSFRLGVHYGYTS. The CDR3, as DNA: TGTGCCAGCAGTTTCCGCCTTGGGGTACATTATGGCTACACCTCC.

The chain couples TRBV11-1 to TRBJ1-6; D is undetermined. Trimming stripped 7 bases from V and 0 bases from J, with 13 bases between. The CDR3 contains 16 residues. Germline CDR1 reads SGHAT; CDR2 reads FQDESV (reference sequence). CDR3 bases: TGTGCCAGCAACCTCAGCGGTAGCTCCTATAATTCACCCCTCCACTTT. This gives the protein CASNLSGSSYNSPLHF.

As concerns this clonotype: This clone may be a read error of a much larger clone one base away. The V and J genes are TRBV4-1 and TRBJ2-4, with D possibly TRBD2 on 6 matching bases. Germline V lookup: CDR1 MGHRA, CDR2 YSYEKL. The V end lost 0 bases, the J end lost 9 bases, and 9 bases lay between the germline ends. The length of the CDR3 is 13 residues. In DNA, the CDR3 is TGCGCCAGCAGCCAAGATCGGCGGGGCATTCAGTACTTC. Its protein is CASSQDRRGIQYF.

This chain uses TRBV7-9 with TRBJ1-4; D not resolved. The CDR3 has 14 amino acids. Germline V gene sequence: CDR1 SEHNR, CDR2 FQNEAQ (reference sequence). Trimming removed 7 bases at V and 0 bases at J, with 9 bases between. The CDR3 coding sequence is TGTGCCAGCAACCGAGTTGCAACTAATGAAAAACTGTTTTTT. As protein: CASNRVATNEKLFF.

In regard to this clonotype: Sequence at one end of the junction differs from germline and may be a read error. This chain's CDR3 is CASRLGENPEAFF. The DNA for the CDR3 is TGCGCCAGCAGATTGGGCGAAAACCCAGAAGCTTTCTTT. The chain carries TRBV11-2 and TRBJ1-1, with D hard to call. The CDR3 covers 13 residues. Germline CDR1 reads SGHAT; CDR2 reads FQNNGV.

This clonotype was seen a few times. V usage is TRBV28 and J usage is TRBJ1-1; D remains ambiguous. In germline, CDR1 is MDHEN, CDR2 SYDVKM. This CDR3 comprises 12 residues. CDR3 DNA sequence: TGTATCACGGGCAGGATTGACACTGAAGCTTTCTTT. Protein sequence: CITGRIDTEAFF.

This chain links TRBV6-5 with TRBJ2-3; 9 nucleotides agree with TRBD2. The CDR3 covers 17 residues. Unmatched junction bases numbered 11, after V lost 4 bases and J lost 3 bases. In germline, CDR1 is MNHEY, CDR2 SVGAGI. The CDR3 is CASSSFPLSGGTDTQYF. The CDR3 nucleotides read TGTGCCAGCAGTTCATTCCCCCTAAGCGGGGGGACAGATACGCAGTATTTT.

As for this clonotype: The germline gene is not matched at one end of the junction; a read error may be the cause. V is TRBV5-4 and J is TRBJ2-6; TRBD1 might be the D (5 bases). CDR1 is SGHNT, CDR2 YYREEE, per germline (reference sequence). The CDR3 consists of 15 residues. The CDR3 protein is CASSVGRSGANVVTF. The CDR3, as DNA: TGTGCCAGCAGCGTGGGTCGCTCTGGGGCCAACGTCGTGACTTTC.

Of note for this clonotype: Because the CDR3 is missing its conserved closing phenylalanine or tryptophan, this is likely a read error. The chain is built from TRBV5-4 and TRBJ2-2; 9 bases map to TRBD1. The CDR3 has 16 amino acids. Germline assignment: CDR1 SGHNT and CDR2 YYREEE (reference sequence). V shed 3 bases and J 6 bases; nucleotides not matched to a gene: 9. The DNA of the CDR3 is TGTGCCAGCAGCTCGGCGGGACAGGGAAGTCCCGGGGAGCTGTTTCTT. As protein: CASSSAGQGSPGELFL.

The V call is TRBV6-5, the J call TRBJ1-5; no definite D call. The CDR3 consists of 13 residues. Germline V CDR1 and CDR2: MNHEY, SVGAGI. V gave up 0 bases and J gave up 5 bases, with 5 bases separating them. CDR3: CASSYSSDQPQHF. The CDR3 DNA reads TGTGCCAGCAGTTACTCGTCGGATCAGCCCCAGCATTTT.

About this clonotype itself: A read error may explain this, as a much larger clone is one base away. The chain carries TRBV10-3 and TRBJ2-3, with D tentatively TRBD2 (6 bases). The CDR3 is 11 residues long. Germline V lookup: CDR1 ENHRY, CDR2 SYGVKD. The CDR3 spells CVSGGTDTQYF. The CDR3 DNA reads TGTGTCTCGGGGGGCACAGATACGCAGTATTTT.

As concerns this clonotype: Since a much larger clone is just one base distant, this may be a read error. In nucleotides, the CDR3 is TGCGCCAGCAGTGAATGGACCAAGGGCAATGAGCAGTTCTTC. Encoded protein: CASSEWTKGNEQFF. The rearrangement links TRBV10-2 to TRBJ2-1; no clear D. This CDR3 is built from 14 residues. Trimming took 3 bases from V and 6 from J, leaving 12 bases between them. In germline, CDR1 is WSHSY, CDR2 SAAADI.

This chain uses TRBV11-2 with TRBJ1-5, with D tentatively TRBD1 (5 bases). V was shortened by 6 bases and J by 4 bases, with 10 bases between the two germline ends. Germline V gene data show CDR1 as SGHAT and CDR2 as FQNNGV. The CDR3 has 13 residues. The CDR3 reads CASSTQENQPQHF. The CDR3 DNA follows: TGTGCCAGCAGTACACAGGAGAATCAGCCCCAGCATTTT.

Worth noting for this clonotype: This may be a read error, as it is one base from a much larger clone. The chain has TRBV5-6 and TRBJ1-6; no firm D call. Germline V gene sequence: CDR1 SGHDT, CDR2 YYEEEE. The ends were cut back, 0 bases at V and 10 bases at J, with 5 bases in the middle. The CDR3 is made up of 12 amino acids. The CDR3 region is CASSLDISPLHF. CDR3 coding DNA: TGTGCCAGCAGCTTGGACATCTCACCCCTCCACTTT.

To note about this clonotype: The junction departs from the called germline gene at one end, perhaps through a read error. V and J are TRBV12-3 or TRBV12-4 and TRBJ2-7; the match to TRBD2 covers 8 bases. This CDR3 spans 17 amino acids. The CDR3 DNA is TGCGCCAGCAGTTTAAAAGGCGGGAGGAAGCGTCTTTGGGAGCAGTACTTC. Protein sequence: CASSLKGGRKRLWEQYF.